The 9 T cell receptor beta chains below all came from one sample that was sequenced in a study of T cell responses to AZD1222 COVID-19 vaccine. Generated by immunoSEQ multiplex PCR, the TCRdb table keeps only in-frame clones and is missing some. The profile shows more than 65,000 clones, approximately 87% of them singletons. The sequenced sample was peripheral blood, obtained 28 days after the second AZD1222 dose. The receptors come from an adult who received the AZD1222 COVID-19 vaccine.

The V gene is TRBV4-1, the J gene TRBJ1-1, with a weak D call TRBD1 (5 bases). The V end was cut by 6 bases, the J end by 11 bases, with 16 bases between. Germline lookup yields CDR1 MGHRA and CDR2 YSYEKL. The CDR3 is 12 residues long. The CDR3 sequence: CASSWDRGEAFF. Written as DNA, the CDR3 is TGCGCCAGCAGTTGGGACCGCGGTGAGGCTTTCTTT.

The chain employs TRBV5-8 and TRBJ1-1; D ambiguous. Germline CDR1 is SGHTS and CDR2 is YDEGEE. V was trimmed by 2 bases and J by 5 bases, leaving 16 bases between them. This CDR3 is built from 15 residues. The CDR3 loop is CASSFWGGYGTEAFF. In nucleotides, the CDR3 is TGTGCCAGCAGCTTTTGGGGAGGTTACGGAACTGAAGCTTTCTTT.

The chain couples TRBV7-6 to TRBJ2-7; 10 bases line up with TRBD1. Trimming took 5 bases from V and 3 from J; bases not matched to a gene: 7. Looked up from germline, CDR1 is SGHVS and CDR2 is FNYEAQ. The CDR3 loop spans 15 amino acids. As DNA, the CDR3 is TGTGCCAGCAGCCCTTCCGGGACAGGGGTCTACGAGCAGTACTTC. This sequence encodes CASSPSGTGVYEQYF.

This clone was detected only once. The chain combines TRBV6-5 with TRBJ2-3; 9 bases agree with TRBD2. CDR1 and CDR2 from the germline V gene are MNHEY and SVGAGI. The CDR3 covers 14 residues. V shed 7 bases, J shed 1 base, and the junction held 3 bases outside the gene matches. CDR3 bases: TGTGCCAGCAATCTAGCGGGGCGCACAGATACGCAGTATTTT. It specifies CASNLAGRTDTQYF.

The chain is built from TRBV6-1 and TRBJ1-6; 8 bases match TRBD1. V gave up 4 bases and J gave up 5 bases; unmatched junction bases: 13. The CDR3 runs 18 residues. The germline V gene encodes CDR1 MNHNS and CDR2 SASEGT. This chain's CDR3 is CASSASGRQGANNSPLHF. In DNA form, the CDR3 reads TGTGCCAGCAGTGCATCCGGTCGGCAGGGGGCCAATAATTCACCCCTCCACTTT.

This chain joins TRBV19 and TRBJ1-5; D remains unclear. This CDR3 has 13 amino acids. The V end was cut by 5 bases, the J end by 1 base, with 6 bases between. Germline-derived CDR1 and CDR2 are LNHDA and SQIVND (reference sequence). CDR3 nucleotides: TGTGCCAGTAGTCCCCAGAGCAATCAGCCCCAGCATTTT. Translation gives CASSPQSNQPQHF. Variable domain in full (rest from reference TRBV19 and TRBJ1-5): DGGITQSPKYLFRKEGQNVTLSCEQNLNHDAMYWYRQDPGQGLRLIYYSQIVNDFQKGDIAEGYSVSREKKESFPLTVTSAQKNPTAFYLCASSPQSNQPQHFGDGTRLSIL.

The J gene is TRBJ2-2, the V gene TRBV4-1, with 8 bases lining up with TRBD1. CDR1 MGHRA and CDR2 YSYEKL come from the germline V gene. V lost 7 bases to trimming and J lost 1 base; unmatched junction nucleotides: 5. This CDR3 contains 15 residues. CDR3 sequence reads: CASTLDRVNTGELFF. CDR3 DNA: TGCGCCAGCACCTTGGACAGGGTGAACACCGGGGAGCTGTTTTTT.

This clone was observed once. The chain carries TRBV7-8 and TRBJ1-6, with D perhaps matching TRBD1 (5 bases). CDR1 is SGHVS, CDR2 FQNEAQ, per germline. This CDR3 region has 13 residues. V gave up 5 bases and J gave up 9 bases, with 11 bases separating them. CDR3 sequence: CASSSIQGSPLHF. The CDR3 nucleotides are TGTGCCAGCAGCAGCATTCAGGGTTCACCCCTCCACTTT.

The J gene is TRBJ2-1, the V gene TRBV18, with 9 bases fitting TRBD1. V lost 4 bases and J lost 8; bases outside the gene matches: 12. This CDR3 has 16 residues. The germline gives CDR1 KGHSH, CDR2 LQKENI. CDR3 loop: CASSRRVVDRGDEQFF. CDR3 coding DNA: TGTGCCAGCTCACGACGGGTAGTGGACAGGGGCGATGAGCAGTTCTTC.